The 14 T cell receptor beta chains reported below all come from one sample, sequenced in a study of CD8+ T cells in alopecia areata (dated by TCRdb to the late 2010s). Library creation used the immunoSEQ multiplex PCR assay. To provide template for TCR sequencing, every sample had RNA extracted and reverse transcribed into cDNA. TCRdb retrieved this table from immuneACCESS and kept in-frame rearrangements only. Not all clones are present; in checked studies, unresolved V genes account for under half, and no reason is known for the remainder. The sample table records 150,000 to 200,000 clones; more than 60% of these occur just once. The ten largest clones add up to under 2% of the sample. In light of the paper, this sample's time point label describes: baseline before oral tofacitinib. The sample here was CD4+ T cells sorted from blood, taken at week 0. These receptor sequences come from a human donor with alopecia areata.

The chain employs TRBV9 and TRBJ1-6; perhaps TRBD1 as D (6 bases). The CDR3 loop spans 16 amino acids. Deletions cut 3 bases from V and 7 bases from J, with 17 bases between. CDR1 is SGDLS, CDR2 YYNGEE, per germline. The DNA of the CDR3 is TGTGCCAGCAGCGAGTGGACAGTCGGGGGGAATTCACCCCTCCACTTT. This gives the protein CASSEWTVGGNSPLHF.

The rearrangement joins TRBV30 to TRBJ1-2; 8 nucleotides match TRBD1. The germline CDR1 and CDR2 sequences are GTSNPN and SVGIG (reference sequence). V was clipped by 1 base and J by 7 bases; unmatched bases: 11. The CDR3 covers 15 residues. CDR3 sequence reads: CAWSDGGQAIRGYTF. The CDR3 DNA reads as TGTGCCTGGAGTGATGGGGGACAGGCTATCCGTGGCTACACCTTC.

The rearrangement links TRBV29-1 to TRBJ2-2; TRBD1 matches 7 bases. Germline loops: CDR1 SQVTM, CDR2 ANQGSEA. The CDR3 sequence is 12 residues long. V dropped 7 bases and J dropped 3; count of bases not matched to a gene: 2. The CDR3 DNA reads as TGCAGCGGACAGGGCTACACCGGGGAGCTGTTTTTT. Residues: CSGQGYTGELFF.

The chain has TRBV7-9 and TRBJ1-1; 9 bases are shared with TRBD1. The V gene's germline CDR1 is SEHNR and CDR2 FQNEAQ (reference sequence). CDR3 length: 14 amino acids. V was clipped by 1 base and J by 4 bases; unmatched bases: 1. CDR3 sequence: CASSLGDRATEAFF. The CDR3 DNA reads as TGTGCCAGCAGCTTAGGGGACAGGGCCACTGAAGCTTTCTTT.

This chain uses TRBV27 with TRBJ2-4; 7 nucleotides align to TRBD2. V was pared by 4 bases and J by 5 bases, with 5 bases of the junction left unmatched. CDR3 length equals 14 residues. Germline V gives CDR1 MNHEY, CDR2 SMNVEV (reference sequence). CDR3: CASSSGTTENIQYF. In DNA form, the CDR3 reads TGTGCCAGCAGTTCCGGGACTACAGAAAACATTCAGTACTTC.

The CDR3 is CASSEALLLGNQPQHF. CDR3 DNA: TGTGCCAGCAGTGAAGCGCTCCTTCTGGGCAATCAGCCCCAGCATTTT. This sequence joins TRBV2 and TRBJ1-5, with D unclear. Germline lookup yields CDR1 SNHLY and CDR2 FYNNEI. CDR3 length equals 16 residues. The V and J ends lost 0 bases and 2 bases respectively, with 11 bases between them.

This clone has more than one count but fewer than ten. The V call is TRBV29-1, the J call TRBJ2-7; a weak D match, TRBD2 (6 bases). CDR1 is SQVTM and CDR2 is ANQGSEA in the germline V gene. The CDR3 has 13 residues. Trimming took 3 bases from V and 5 from J, leaving 14 bases between them. The CDR3 region is CSVDWRGTNEQYF. For the CDR3, the DNA is TGCAGCGTTGACTGGAGGGGCACGAACGAGCAGTACTTC.

The rearrangement uses TRBV9 and TRBJ1-2; TRBD1 agrees at 8 bases. CDR1 is SGDLS and CDR2 is YYNGEE in the germline V gene. The CDR3 spans 13 residues. Germline trimming cut 6 bases from V and 5 bases from J; bases unmatched to any gene: 6. CDR3 region: CASMTGEGYGYTF. The DNA of the CDR3 is TGTGCCAGCATGACAGGGGAAGGGTATGGCTACACCTTC.

The chain uses TRBV29-1 and TRBJ2-3, with TRBD1 matching 10 bases. The V and J ends lost 4 bases and 3 bases, in that order; junction bases with no gene match: 1. Germline-derived CDR1 and CDR2 are SQVTM and ANQGSEA. The CDR3 has 13 amino acids. The DNA for the CDR3 is TGCAGCGTTGTGGGACAGGGGACAGATACGCAGTATTTT. It yields the protein CSVVGQGTDTQYF.

The chain couples TRBV30 to TRBJ2-7; D is possibly TRBD1 or TRBD2 (5 bases each). This CDR3 contains 12 residues. Germline CDR1 is GTSNPN and CDR2 is SVGIG (reference sequence). V dropped 3 bases and J dropped 4 bases, with 10 bases sitting between them. This CDR3 is CAWSRGLYEQYF. CDR3 nucleotides: TGTGCCTGGAGCCGGGGCCTGTACGAGCAGTACTTC.

This clone has more than one count but fewer than ten. The chain couples TRBV6-1 to TRBJ1-5, with D possibly TRBD1 on 6 matching bases. CDR1 MNHNS and CDR2 SASEGT come from the germline V gene. CDR3 length equals 17 residues. V gave up 0 bases and J gave up 0 bases, with 12 bases separating them. This CDR3 is CASSEALQGYSNQPQHF. CDR3 coding DNA: TGTGCCAGCAGTGAAGCGCTTCAGGGGTATAGCAATCAGCCCCAGCATTTT.

A note on this clone: This same CDR3 is encoded by further DNA sequences in the sample. The chain joins TRBV4-3 to TRBJ1-4; TRBD1 matches at 7 bases. Germline V lookup: CDR1 LGHNA, CDR2 YSLEER. CDR3 size: 14 residues. Trimming at V came to 1 base and at J to 4 bases, leaving 0 bases not matched to a gene. The DNA of the CDR3 is TGCGCCAGCAGCCAAGGACAGGGTAATGAAAAACTGTTTTTT. Translating gives CASSQGQGNEKLFF.

V usage is TRBV7-3 and J usage is TRBJ1-6; the match to TRBD1 covers 8 bases. Germline lookup yields CDR1 SGHTA and CDR2 FQGTGA. The CDR3 extends over 15 amino acids. Germline trimming cut 4 bases from V and 15 bases from J; bases unmatched to any gene: 14. The CDR3 loop is CASSSSSGTGSVLHF. CDR3 coding DNA: TGTGCCAGCAGCTCGTCCTCCGGGACAGGTTCGGTCCTCCACTTT.

This rearrangement joins TRBV12-5 to TRBJ2-5; 10 nucleotides agree with TRBD1. CDR1 LGHNT and CDR2 FRNRAP come from the germline V gene. The CDR3 is 16 residues long. Trimming cost V 5 bases and J 5 bases; bases outside gene matches: 11. The CDR3, as DNA: TGTGCTAGTGGTGCCGATCCTGGGACAGGGGAGGAGACCCAGTACTTC. Protein sequence: CASGADPGTGEETQYF.